These 18 T cell receptor beta chains were sequenced from one sample in a study of control samples from healthy donors and cancer patients. The assay was immunoSEQ multiplex PCR, and TCRdb's table has in-frame clones only and misses some. The table records around 130,000 clones, roughly 84% of them present only once. Sequenced sample: blood. All receptors come from a man between 45 and 60 years old in good health.

This chain links TRBV28 with TRBJ1-5; D uncertain. The CDR3 is made up of 13 amino acids. The V gene's germline CDR1 is MDHEN and CDR2 SYDVKM. The V end lost 6 bases, the J end lost 1 base, and 7 bases lay between the germline ends. Here the CDR3 reads CASRSNSNQPQHF. CDR3 DNA: TGTGCCAGCAGATCGAACAGCAATCAGCCCCAGCATTTT.

This CDR3 reads CASSTEGGNQPQHF. In DNA, the CDR3 is TGCGCCAGCAGTACGGAGGGGGGGAATCAGCCCCAGCATTTT. V usage is TRBV5-1 and J usage is TRBJ1-5; tentatively, D is TRBD1 (6 bases). V dropped 5 bases and J dropped 4 bases, with 13 bases sitting between them. The CDR3 is 14 residues long. The germline V gene has CDR1 SGHRS and CDR2 YFSETQ. The full variable domain, in which reference TRBV5-1 and TRBJ1-5 provide the parts outside the CDR3, is KAGVTQTPRYLIKTRGQQVTLSCSPISGHRSVSWYQQTPGQGLQFLFEYFSETQRNKGNFPGRFSGRQFSNSRSEMNVSTLELGDSALYLCASSTEGGNQPQHFGDGTRLSIL.

J is TRBJ1-2 and V is TRBV7-3; TRBD1 might be the D (5 bases). Germline V CDR1 and CDR2: SGHTA, FQGTGA. This CDR3 has 13 amino acids. Trimming removed 4 bases from V and 6 bases from J, with 12 bases in between. CDR3 loop: CASSYLGGNGYTF. The CDR3 bases are TGTGCCAGCAGCTATCTCGGGGGAAATGGCTACACCTTC. Full variable domain (outside the CDR3, taken from reference TRBV7-3 and TRBJ1-2): GAGVSQTPSNKVTEKGKYVELRCDPISGHTALYWYRQSLGQGPEFLIYFQGTGAADDSGLPNDRFFAVRPEGSVSTLKIQRTERGDSAVYLCASSYLGGNGYTFGSGTRLTVV.

This chain links TRBV2 with TRBJ2-1; weak D call: TRBD1 (5 bases). CDR1 SNHLY and CDR2 FYNNEI come from the germline V gene. The CDR3 consists of 13 residues. V lost 11 bases to trimming and J lost 7 bases, with 18 bases between them. The CDR3 bases are TGTGCCTCCACCTCCCAGGGTAAGAATGAGCAGTTCTTC. Residues: CASTSQGKNEQFF.

The chain's CDR3 is CASSMGDTRETQYF. The DNA of the CDR3 is TGTGCCAGTAGTATGGGGGATACGAGAGAGACCCAGTACTTC. This rearrangement joins TRBV19 to TRBJ2-5, with D perhaps given as TRBD1 or TRBD2 (5 bases each). Germline lookup yields CDR1 LNHDA and CDR2 SQIVND (reference sequence). V lost 3 bases and J 4 bases, leaving 12 bases between the germline ends. The CDR3 is made up of 14 amino acids.

V is TRBV5-1 and J is TRBJ1-6; the match to TRBD1 covers 9 bases. V trimming: 4 bases; J trimming: 7 bases; junction bases outside the gene matches: 6. Germline CDR1 is SGHRS and CDR2 is YFSETQ. The length of the CDR3 is 15 residues. CDR3 region: CASSPGTGSNSPLHF. CDR3 in DNA: TGCGCCAGCAGCCCGGGGACAGGGTCCAATTCACCCCTCCACTTT. The full variable domain, with the rest looked up from reference TRBV5-1 and TRBJ1-6, is KAGVTQTPRYLIKTRGQQVTLSCSPISGHRSVSWYQQTPGQGLQFLFEYFSETQRNKGNFPGRFSGRQFSNSRSEMNVSTLELGDSALYLCASSPGTGSNSPLHFGNGTRLTVT.

The CDR3 DNA reads as TGCAGCGCCTTCGTAAATACGCAGTATTTT. Translation: CSAFVNTQYF. This chain links TRBV29-1 with TRBJ2-3; D not certain. Trimming left V 7 bases short and J 7 bases short, with 9 bases between. CDR3 size: 10 residues. From germline, CDR1 is SQVTM and CDR2 ANQGSEA.

The rearrangement links TRBV7-2 to TRBJ2-7; D is uncertain. CDR1 is SGHTA, CDR2 FQGNSA, per germline. The CDR3 is 15 residues long. V was cut by 1 base and J by 6 bases, with 16 bases left in between. The CDR3, as DNA: TGTGCCAGCAGCTTAGAACCGGGCCCCCGTAGCGAGCAGTACTTC. Amino acid sequence: CASSLEPGPRSEQYF.

The genes are TRBV28 and TRBJ1-4; 7 bases match TRBD1. The CDR3 loop spans 16 amino acids. In germline, CDR1 is MDHEN, CDR2 SYDVKM. Losses at the gene ends were 6 bases for V and 5 bases for J; bases not matched to a gene: 12. CDR3 sequence (DNA): TGTGCCAGCAGAGGGGGCTTATTACTGGGGAATGAAAAACTGTTTTTT. Encoded protein: CASRGGLLLGNEKLFF.

This chain connects TRBV6-5 to TRBJ1-2; D not certain. V was shortened by 4 bases and J by 2 bases, with 5 bases between the two germline ends. This CDR3 spans 12 amino acids. Germline V gene data show CDR1 as MNHEY and CDR2 as SVGAGI. In DNA, the CDR3 is TGTGCCAGCAGTTCCGGGAACTATGGCTACACCTTC. This translates into CASSSGNYGYTF.

This chain connects TRBV7-9 to TRBJ1-6; D perhaps matches TRBD1 (6 bases). Germline V gene sequence: CDR1 SEHNR, CDR2 FQNEAQ (reference sequence). Trimming removed 6 bases from V and 5 bases from J, with 11 bases in between. CDR3 size: 14 residues. CDR3 DNA sequence: TGTGCCAGCAGATTGACAGGAGATAATTCACCCCTCCACTTT. Its protein is CASRLTGDNSPLHF. Based on the CDR3 plus reference TRBV7-9 and TRBJ1-6, the full variable domain is DTGVSQNPRHKITKRGQNVTFRCDPISEHNRLYWYRQTLGQGPEFLTYFQNEAQLEKSRLLSDRFSAERPKGSFSTLEIQRTEQGDSAMYLCASRLTGDNSPLHFGNGTRLTVT.

V and J are TRBV15 and TRBJ1-4; D uncertain. The germline V gene encodes CDR1 LNHNV and CDR2 YYDKDF (reference sequence). CDR3 length: 14 residues. V was clipped by 0 bases and J by 5 bases, with 7 bases between them. The chain's CDR3 is CATSRDNINEKLFF. In DNA form, the CDR3 reads TGTGCCACCAGCAGAGACAACATAAATGAAAAACTGTTTTTT.

This clone was counted a few times. The chain recombines TRBV5-1 with TRBJ1-2, with no clear D. Germline CDR1 SGHRS, CDR2 YFSETQ. V lost 1 base and J 0 bases, leaving 16 bases between the germline ends. The CDR3 extends over 17 amino acids. CDR3 DNA: TGCGCCAGCAGCTTGACTTCATTTAGAATCGCTAACTATGGCTACACCTTC. It yields the protein CASSLTSFRIANYGYTF.

The chain recombines TRBV12-5 with TRBJ2-3; the match to TRBD2 covers 12 bases. This CDR3 has 16 amino acids. Trimming took 10 bases from V and 2 from J; bases not matched to a gene: 10. Germline V gene data show CDR1 as LGHNT and CDR2 as FRNRAP. The CDR3 DNA sequence: TGTGCTACCGGGAGAACTAGCGGGGGGTTCACAGATACGCAGTATTTT. Translating it yields CATGRTSGGFTDTQYF.

J is TRBJ2-7 and V is TRBV6-1; D not resolved. V was clipped by 3 bases and J by 4 bases, with 7 bases between them. Germline CDR1 MNHNS, CDR2 SASEGT. This CDR3 region has 12 residues. The CDR3 DNA sequence: TGTGCCAGCAGTGAGCAGGTATACGAGCAGTACTTC. It specifies CASSEQVYEQYF.

The chain employs TRBV28 and TRBJ2-5; TRBD1 is a possible D gene (8 bases). The CDR3 consists of 14 residues. The V end lost 5 bases, the J end lost 2 bases, and 12 bases lay between the germline ends. Germline V gene data show CDR1 as MDHEN and CDR2 as SYDVKM. Here the CDR3 reads CASSLQGGQETQYF. In DNA, the CDR3 is TGTGCCAGCAGTCTACAGGGGGGGCAAGAGACCCAGTACTTC.

The V call is TRBV3-1 (or the pseudogene TRBV3-2), the J call TRBJ2-7, with TRBD2 matching over 13 bases. The CDR3 extends over 15 amino acids. The ends lost 4 bases at V and 6 bases at J; junction bases unmatched: 6. From germline, CDR1 is LGHDT and CDR2 YNNKEL (reference sequence). This CDR3 reads CASSPRGTSGAEQYF. The CDR3 bases are TGTGCCAGCAGCCCTCGCGGGACTAGCGGGGCCGAGCAGTACTTC.

The chain couples TRBV3-1 (or the pseudogene TRBV3-2) to TRBJ1-1; D remains unclear. Per the germline V gene, CDR1 is LGHDT and CDR2 is YNNKEL (reference sequence). This CDR3 has 12 residues. Trimming removed 0 bases at V and 5 bases at J, with 4 bases between. CDR3 amino acids: CASSQDATEAFF. CDR3 in DNA: TGTGCCAGCAGCCAAGACGCGACTGAAGCTTTCTTT.